This T cell receptor (beta chain) was captured in a study of T cell responses to AZD1222 COVID-19 vaccine. Produced via immunoSEQ multiplex PCR; TCRdb's table is partial and in-frame only. Of under 200,000 clones listed, 90% are singletons. Between the trimmed V and J ends, which lost 0 bases and 4 bases, there was a span of 10 bases. Germline V gene sequence: CDR1 SGHDT, CDR2 YYEEEE. This CDR3 region has 14 residues. J is TRBJ1-2 and V is TRBV5-6, with no clear D. The TCR was taken from an adult in good health. Sequenced material: peripheral blood, taken on day 0 of AZD1222 vaccination. CDR3 nucleotide sequence: TGTGCCAGCAGCTTGGCCCTTGAGGGCTATGGCTACACCTTC. This codes for CASSLALEGYGYTF.